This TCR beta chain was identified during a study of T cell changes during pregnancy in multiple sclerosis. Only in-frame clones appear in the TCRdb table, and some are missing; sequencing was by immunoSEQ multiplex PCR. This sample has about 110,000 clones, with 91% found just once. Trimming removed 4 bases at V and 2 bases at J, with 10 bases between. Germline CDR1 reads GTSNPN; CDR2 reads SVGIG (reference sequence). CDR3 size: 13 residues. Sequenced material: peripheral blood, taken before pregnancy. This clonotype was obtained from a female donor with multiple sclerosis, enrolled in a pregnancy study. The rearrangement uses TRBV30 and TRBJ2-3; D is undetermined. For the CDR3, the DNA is TGTGCCTGGACCTTACATAACACAGATACGCAGTATTTT. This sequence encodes CAWTLHNTDTQYF.